What follows are 28 T cell receptor beta chains derived from one specimen sequenced in a study of metastatic and nonmetastatic thyroid tumors. No patient received treatment before thyroid surgery. TCRdb re-analyzed the PCR reads through MiXCR. The table includes 35,000 to 50,000 clones, 28% detected once. The specimen sequenced was blood. These receptors were obtained from a male donor with papillary thyroid cancer or a benign thyroid nodule (not recorded which). Some clones in this sample may be carry-over from other donors' samples.

This clone was picked up many times. The V gene is TRBV7-9, the J gene TRBJ1-6; D unclear. This CDR3 has 14 residues. CDR1 and CDR2 (germline): SEHNR, FQNEAQ (reference sequence). The V gene lost 1 base and the J gene lost 7 bases, with 8 bases spanning the gap. The CDR3, as DNA: TGTGCCAGCAGCTTAGATGCAGCAAATTCACCCCTCCACTTT. It codes for CASSLDAANSPLHF.

In this sample, this clone turned up many times. V usage is TRBV28 and J usage is TRBJ2-7, with D tentatively TRBD2 (6 bases). Looked up from germline, CDR1 is MDHEN and CDR2 is SYDVKM. This CDR3 spans 13 amino acids. Trimming left V 8 bases short and J 0 bases short, with 11 bases between. This chain's CDR3 is CASLGRSSYEQYF. In DNA form, the CDR3 reads TGTGCCAGCCTAGGGAGGAGCTCCTACGAGCAGTACTTC.

This clone was counted between two and nine times. The rearrangement uses TRBV6-4 and TRBJ1-2; D is unclear. Germline assignment: CDR1 MRHNA and CDR2 SNTAGT. The V and J ends lost 5 bases and 1 base respectively, with 8 bases between them. The CDR3 consists of 13 residues. The CDR3 protein is CASSYLVNYGYTF. In nucleotides, the CDR3 is TGTGCCAGCAGTTACCTGGTTAACTATGGCTACACCTTC.

Regarding this clone: Since no conserved phenylalanine or tryptophan closes the CDR3, a read error is the likely cause. V is TRBV7-8 and J is TRBJ2-6, with 8 bases matching TRBD1. Looked up from germline, CDR1 is SGHVS and CDR2 is FQNEAQ. The CDR3 runs to 17 residues. The CDR3 sequence is CASSPRQGASGANFLTL. The CDR3 coding sequence is TGTGCCAGCAGCCCTAGGCAGGGGGCTTCAGGGGCCAACTTCCTGACTCTC.

The chain is built from TRBV6-1 and TRBJ1-6, with D perhaps TRBD1 (6 bases). CDR1 and CDR2 (germline): MNHNS, SASEGT. Trimming shortened V by 8 bases and J by 8 bases, and 13 bases separated the two germline ends. This CDR3 has 13 residues. This CDR3 reads CASSDRNDSPLHF. In nucleotides, the CDR3 is TGTGCCAGCTCTGACAGGAATGATTCACCCCTCCACTTT.

This clone has a count of ten or more. CDR3 sequence (DNA): TGTGCCAGTAGTATAAAAATCGCACTAATGACCACTGAAGCTTTCTTT. As protein: CASSIKIALMTTEAFF. This chain uses TRBV19 with TRBJ1-1, with D uncertain. V shed 2 bases and J shed 4 bases, with 17 bases lying between them. The CDR3 contains 16 residues. CDR1 is LNHDA, CDR2 SQIVND, per germline (reference sequence).

This clone was observed at least ten times. The chain joins TRBV29-1 to TRBJ2-3, with TRBD2 matching over 7 bases. This CDR3 region has 18 residues. Germline loops: CDR1 SQVTM, CDR2 ANQGSEA. J gave up 4 bases and V 8 bases, and 24 bases lay outside the gene matches. Written as DNA, the CDR3 is TGCAGCACTGCAGTGATTTTTGGGGGAGGGCCTTTATCAGATACGCAGTATTTT. This sequence encodes CSTAVIFGGGPLSDTQYF.

Ten or more counts support this clone. The chain recombines TRBV28 with TRBJ2-4; 8 bases fit TRBD2. Germline V gene data show CDR1 as MDHEN and CDR2 as SYDVKM. V dropped 6 bases and J dropped 4; count of bases not matched to a gene: 5. The CDR3 covers 14 residues. The CDR3, as DNA: TGTGCCAGCAGACCCGGGACTAGTAAAAACATTCAGTACTTC. This codes for CASRPGTSKNIQYF.

The genes are TRBV4-3 and TRBJ2-7, with 7 bases lining up with TRBD2. V dropped 3 bases and J dropped 4; count of bases not matched to a gene: 9. The CDR3 has 15 amino acids. CDR1 LGHNA and CDR2 YSLEER come from the germline V gene. CDR3 region: CASSHGAAGVYEQYF. The CDR3 nucleotides are TGCGCCAGCAGCCATGGGGCTGCGGGAGTTTACGAGCAGTACTTC.

The chain employs TRBV6-4 and TRBJ2-3, with D possibly being TRBD2 (5 bases). From germline, CDR1 is MRHNA and CDR2 SNTAGT. The CDR3 contains 15 residues. V was cut by 0 bases and J by 4 bases, with 11 bases left in between. The CDR3 DNA is TGTGCCAGCAGTGACTCTAGCGCGGGTTCAGATACGCAGTATTTT. It codes for CASSDSSAGSDTQYF.

This clone showed up just a few times. The chain joins TRBV12-3 or TRBV12-4 to TRBJ2-3; D might be TRBD2 (6 bases). The V and J ends lost 0 bases and 3 bases respectively, with 16 bases between them. The CDR3 length is 17 residues. CDR3 sequence reads: CASSLALGGVGTDTQYF. The DNA of the CDR3 is TGTGCCAGCAGTTTAGCGCTGGGGGGTGTGGGTACAGATACGCAGTATTTT.

This clone was seen repeatedly, ten times or more. This chain joins TRBV30 and TRBJ1-2; no definite D call. The CDR3 has 13 amino acids. Germline V lookup: CDR1 GTSNPN, CDR2 SVGIG (reference sequence). The V end lost 0 bases, the J end lost 7 bases, and 12 bases lay between the germline ends. The CDR3 spells CAWSVAATSGYTF. The DNA for the CDR3 is TGTGCCTGGAGTGTAGCGGCCACCTCTGGCTACACCTTC. The whole variable domain, filled in from reference TRBV30 and TRBJ1-2, reads SQTIHQWPATLVQPVGSPLSLECTVEGTSNPNLYWYRQAAGRGLQLLFYSVGIGQISSEVPQNLSASRPQDRQFILSSKKLLLSDSGFYLCAWSVAATSGYTFGSGTRLTVV.

At least ten counts were recorded for this clone. The chain is built from TRBV19 and TRBJ2-2; TRBD1 aligns across 12 bases. From germline, CDR1 is LNHDA and CDR2 SQIVND (reference sequence). This CDR3 contains 18 residues. The J segment lost 4 bases and the V segment lost 3 bases, leaving 9 bases of the junction unmatched. CDR3 amino acids: CASSIGGQGAFGTGELFF. The DNA of the CDR3 is TGTGCCAGTAGTATCGGGGGACAGGGGGCTTTTGGCACCGGGGAGCTGTTTTTT.

This clone was found a few times. The V call is TRBV7-2, the J call TRBJ2-3; TRBD2 aligns across 12 bases. This CDR3 spans 16 amino acids. CDR1 and CDR2 (germline): SGHTA, FQGNSA. The V and J ends lost 5 bases and 4 bases, in that order; junction bases with no gene match: 7. CDR3 coding DNA: TGTGCCAGCAGCCTTGGGGCTAGCGGGGGGGCAGATACGCAGTATTTT. The encoded protein is CASSLGASGGADTQYF.

This clone was seen repeatedly, ten times or more. The chain uses TRBV7-9 and TRBJ2-7; 7 bases map to TRBD1. CDR3 length equals 15 residues. With 8 bases clipped from V and 2 bases from J, the junction kept 12 bases outside the gene matches. The germline V gene encodes CDR1 SEHNR and CDR2 FQNEAQ (reference sequence). As DNA, the CDR3 is TGTGCCAGCCAGAGACCGGGACAGAAGACCTACGAGCAGTACTTC. It encodes CASQRPGQKTYEQYF.

This clone was counted only a few times. Germline and junction disagree at one end, which may indicate a read error. This chain links TRBV19 with TRBJ1-1; D might be TRBD1 (5 bases). The CDR3 covers 14 residues. Germline CDR1 LNHDA, CDR2 SQIVND (reference sequence). DNA for the CDR3: TGTGCCAGTATAAGAGGGGCCCTGAACACTGGAGCTTTCTTT. Its translation: CASIRGALNTGAFF.

This clone has more than one count but fewer than ten. CDR3 DNA sequence: TGTGCCAGCATTTTGACAGGGTCGCGGGCTTTCTTT. Translating gives CASILTGSRAFF. This chain connects TRBV12-3 or TRBV12-4 to TRBJ1-1; 7 bases are a match to TRBD1. This CDR3 contains 12 residues. The V segment lost 7 bases and the J segment 11 bases; nucleotides outside the gene matches: 10.

The table lists this clone with a few counts. This sequence joins TRBV19 and TRBJ1-4; 9 bases fit TRBD1. V trimming: 8 bases; J trimming: 7 bases; junction bases outside the gene matches: 8. The CDR3 totals 14 residues. Germline loops: CDR1 LNHDA, CDR2 SQIVND (reference sequence). The CDR3 sequence is CASEPTGGVEKLFF. The CDR3 nucleotides are TGTGCCAGTGAACCTACAGGGGGCGTTGAAAAACTGTTTTTT.

This clone was detected a few times. A much larger clone differs by one base, so this may be a read error. This chain links TRBV3-1 with TRBJ2-5; 7 nucleotides align to TRBD1. The CDR3 covers 13 residues. V lost 4 bases and J lost 6; bases outside the gene matches: 5. Germline values: CDR1 LGHDT, CDR2 YNNKEL (reference sequence). The CDR3 nucleotides are TGTGCCAGCAGCCCCAGGGGGAAAAAGACCCAGTACTTC. The encoded protein is CASSPRGKKTQYF.

This chain links TRBV20-1 with TRBJ1-1, with 9 positions matching TRBD1. The CDR3 runs to 13 residues. V trimming: 5 bases; J trimming: 1 base; junction bases outside the gene matches: 2. Germline V gene lookup returns CDR1 DFQATT and CDR2 SNEGSKA (reference sequence). CDR3 sequence (DNA): TGCAGTGCTGAGACAGGGGGGAACACTGAAGCTTTCTTT. Residues: CSAETGGNTEAFF.

In its sample, this clone was seen a few times. V is TRBV12-3 or TRBV12-4 and J is TRBJ2-1, with D hard to call. V was pared by 5 bases and J by 8 bases, with 19 bases between. The CDR3 totals 15 residues. The chain's CDR3 is CASSSNRVKAYEQFF. CDR3 in DNA: TGTGCCAGCAGTAGCAACCGGGTCAAAGCGTATGAGCAGTTCTTC.

This clone has at least ten counts. The chain recombines TRBV7-3 with TRBJ2-3; the D is unclear. In germline, CDR1 is SGHTA, CDR2 FQGTGA. V was trimmed by 1 base and J by 5 bases, leaving 10 bases between them. This CDR3 has 14 amino acids. For the CDR3, the DNA is TGTGCCAGCAGCTTAATAGGGTCCCTAGATACGCAGTATTTT. It is translated as CASSLIGSLDTQYF.

This clone was picked up many times. The chain is built from TRBV11-2 and TRBJ1-1; D is perhaps TRBD1 (5 bases). Germline values: CDR1 SGHAT, CDR2 FQNNGV. Between the trimmed V and J ends, which lost 0 bases and 4 bases, there was a span of 15 bases. The CDR3 has 16 residues. The DNA of the CDR3 is TGTGCCAGCAGCTTAGATCCCGTCTGGGGGGGCACTGAAGCTTTCTTT. Residues: CASSLDPVWGGTEAFF.

The chain joins TRBV19 to TRBJ2-7; TRBD1 agrees at 8 bases. Germline CDR1 LNHDA, CDR2 SQIVND (reference sequence). This CDR3 contains 15 residues. J lost 0 bases, V lost 6 bases, and 7 bases had no gene match. The CDR3 region has the DNA TGTGCCAGTAGAACTAGGACAGGGATCTCCTACGAGCAGTACTTC. It codes for CASRTRTGISYEQYF.

This clone has a count of ten or more. J is TRBJ1-1 and V is TRBV28; D is ambiguous. Between the trimmed V and J ends, which lost 2 bases and 9 bases, there was a span of 16 bases. The CDR3 loop spans 14 amino acids. Germline V gene data show CDR1 as MDHEN and CDR2 as SYDVKM. The CDR3 here is CASSLLEGFQKAFF. CDR3 in DNA: TGTGCCAGCAGTTTACTGGAGGGCTTCCAAAAAGCTTTCTTT.

This clone has just one count. A junction end diverges from the germline sequence, so it may reflect a read error. The J gene is TRBJ2-1, the V gene TRBV7-9, with D unresolved. Germline values: CDR1 SEHNR, CDR2 FQNEAQ (reference sequence). The CDR3 has 14 amino acids. This CDR3 is CPSSVSRRSNEQFF. The CDR3 nucleotides are TGTCCCAGCAGCGTAAGCCGTCGGAGCAATGAGCAGTTCTTC.

There are a few counts of this clone. The genes are TRBV6-1 and TRBJ2-5; 7 bases line up with TRBD2. The CDR3 is 15 residues long. Germline V gives CDR1 MNHNS, CDR2 SASEGT. Trimming took 0 bases from V and 5 from J; bases not matched to a gene: 6. CDR3 residues: CASSEAGRVGETQYF. The DNA of the CDR3 is TGTGCCAGCAGTGAAGCAGGGAGGGTGGGGGAGACCCAGTACTTC.

By sample share, this clone is medium-sized. This chain connects TRBV12-3 or TRBV12-4 to TRBJ1-2; 9 nucleotides agree with TRBD1. Germline trimming cut 4 bases from V and 3 bases from J; bases unmatched to any gene: 9. The CDR3 extends over 16 amino acids. CDR3 coding DNA: TGTGCCAGCAGTTCCGGGACAGGGACGGGATACTATGGCTACACCTTC. Amino acids: CASSSGTGTGYYGYTF.